What follows are 19 T cell receptor beta chains derived from one specimen sequenced in a study of cytomegalovirus exposure and HLA in healthy donors. PCR primers comprised 60 Vbeta and 13 Jbeta primers. The repertoire was sequenced with immunoSEQ multiplex PCR; TCRdb's copy has only in-frame clones and lacks some. The table shows approximately 300,000 clones, with roughly 80% occurring only once. Sequencing was performed on PBMCs. The receptors derive from a girl aged 2 to 10 in good health and CMV-seronegative.

A single count supports this clone. The chain employs TRBV30 and TRBJ1-4; D call uncertain. The CDR3 runs 15 residues. Trimming pared 2 bases from V and 4 bases from J, leaving 14 bases between. From germline, CDR1 is GTSNPN and CDR2 SVGIG (reference sequence). The CDR3 nucleotides read TGTGCCTGGAGTATAGAGAGGGTCGATAATGAAAAACTGTTTTTT. This codes for CAWSIERVDNEKLFF.

This chain joins TRBV5-5 and TRBJ1-1, with D unclear. The length of the CDR3 is 13 residues. V dropped 5 bases and J dropped 0 bases, with 8 bases sitting between them. Germline loops: CDR1 SGHKS, CDR2 YYEKEE (reference sequence). The CDR3 here is CASRQIMNTEAFF. The CDR3 DNA follows: TGTGCCAGCAGACAGATAATGAACACTGAAGCTTTCTTT.

The chain's CDR3 is CASSFYRGNLGNTEAFF. The CDR3 DNA is TGTGCCAGCAGTTTTTACCGGGGGAACTTGGGGAACACTGAAGCTTTCTTT. This rearrangement joins TRBV28 to TRBJ1-1, with a weak D call TRBD1 (5 bases). The CDR3 loop spans 17 amino acids. V lost 3 bases and J lost 1, with 18 bases in between. Per germline, CDR1 MDHEN and CDR2 SYDVKM.

V is TRBV5-4 and J is TRBJ2-7, with D perhaps matching TRBD2 (7 bases). The CDR3 extends over 14 amino acids. Germline CDR1 SGHNT, CDR2 YYREEE (reference sequence). V dropped 9 bases and J dropped 0 bases, with 16 bases sitting between them. The DNA for the CDR3 is TGTGCCATACCGCCGGGGGGCGGCTCCTACGAGCAGTACTTC. It codes for CAIPPGGGSYEQYF.

This sequence joins TRBV30 and TRBJ1-5, with D possibly TRBD1 on 6 matching bases. Germline V CDR1 and CDR2: GTSNPN, SVGIG (reference sequence). The CDR3 spans 15 residues. The V end was cut by 4 bases, the J end by 7 bases, with 20 bases between. The CDR3 DNA follows: TGTGCCTGGACCCTAGCGGGGGGCGCTGGGCAGCCCCAGCATTTT. Protein product: CAWTLAGGAGQPQHF.

J is TRBJ2-7 and V is TRBV13; 8 bases match TRBD1. The CDR3 has 13 amino acids. After removal of 5 bases from V and 3 bases from J, the junction contained 3 bases not matched to a gene. Germline CDR1 is PRHDT and CDR2 is FYEKMQ (reference sequence). The CDR3 protein is CASSPGTGYEQYF. The DNA of the CDR3 is TGTGCCAGCAGCCCTGGGACAGGCTACGAGCAGTACTTC.

This chain uses TRBV2 with TRBJ2-7, with D perhaps TRBD2 (6 bases). Deletions cut 3 bases from V and 5 bases from J, with 14 bases between. CDR1 and CDR2 (germline): SNHLY, FYNNEI. The CDR3 length is 14 residues. The CDR3 loop is CASSDLASANEQYF. The CDR3, as DNA: TGTGCCAGCAGTGATCTGGCTAGCGCCAACGAGCAGTACTTC.

The chain uses TRBV13 and TRBJ2-2, with 8 bases fitting TRBD1. Germline-derived CDR1 and CDR2 are PRHDT and FYEKMQ (reference sequence). Trimming at V came to 5 bases and at J to 2 bases, leaving 4 bases not matched to a gene. CDR3 size: 15 residues. CDR3 residues: CASSLDRGNTGELFF. CDR3 in DNA: TGTGCCAGCAGCCTTGACAGGGGAAACACCGGGGAGCTGTTTTTT. The variable domain in full, with the rest retrieved from reference TRBV13 and TRBJ2-2, is AAGVIQSPRHLIKEKRETATLKCYPIPRHDTVYWYQQGPGQDPQFLISFYEKMQSDKGSIPDRFSAQQFSDYHSELNMSSLELGDSALYFCASSLDRGNTGELFFGEGSRLTVL.

There are a few counts of this clone. V gene TRBV5-1 combines with J gene TRBJ1-1, with D possibly TRBD1 on 6 matching bases. Germline CDR1 is SGHRS and CDR2 is YFSETQ. Trimming took off 2 bases at V and 4 bases at J, with 15 bases between the two ends. The CDR3 is made up of 15 amino acids. The CDR3 DNA follows: TGCGCCAGCAGCTTCCAGGGGAGGGGGACCACTGAAGCTTTCTTT. Its translation is CASSFQGRGTTEAFF.

V and J are TRBV2 and TRBJ2-2; D not resolved. The CDR3 sequence is 13 residues long. V was shortened by 7 bases and J by 6 bases, with 12 bases between the two germline ends. The germline CDR1 and CDR2 sequences are SNHLY and FYNNEI. CDR3 sequence: CASTVIFPGELFF. DNA for the CDR3: TGTGCCAGCACCGTTATCTTCCCCGGGGAGCTGTTTTTT.

This clone was picked up a small number of times. This chain links TRBV5-1 with TRBJ2-5; maybe TRBD2 (7 bases). Deletions cut 1 base from V and 3 bases from J, with 10 bases between. CDR3 length: 14 amino acids. The germline V gene has CDR1 SGHRS and CDR2 YFSETQ. CDR3 region: CASSLWGGEETQYF. Written as DNA, the CDR3 is TGCGCCAGCAGCTTGTGGGGGGGCGAAGAGACCCAGTACTTC.

The chain carries TRBV28 and TRBJ1-5; D might be TRBD1 (5 bases). Germline loops: CDR1 MDHEN, CDR2 SYDVKM. The V end lost 5 bases, the J end lost 0 bases, and 8 bases lay between the germline ends. This CDR3 contains 14 residues. Here the CDR3 DNA reads TGTGCCAGCAGTCGACAGATTAGCAATCAGCCCCAGCATTTT. Encoded protein: CASSRQISNQPQHF.

The gene calls are TRBV18 and TRBJ2-5; a weak D match, TRBD2 (5 bases). In germline, CDR1 is KGHSH, CDR2 LQKENI. The CDR3 contains 14 residues. V was shortened by 4 bases and J by 2 bases, with 11 bases between the two germline ends. In DNA, the CDR3 is TGTGCCAGCTCACTCCGGACTGCTCAAGAGACCCAGTACTTC. Its translation: CASSLRTAQETQYF.

The gene calls are TRBV7-9 and TRBJ1-2; D gene unclear. This CDR3 is built from 13 residues. Germline-derived CDR1 and CDR2 are SEHNR and FQNEAQ (reference sequence). Trimming removed 5 bases from V and 4 bases from J, with 11 bases in between. This CDR3 is CASSRIVRYGYTF. CDR3 DNA sequence: TGTGCCAGCAGCCGCATTGTGCGCTATGGCTACACCTTC.

The chain couples TRBV4-1 to TRBJ1-1, with a tentative D call TRBD1 (6 bases). The CDR3 runs 17 residues. The V gene's germline CDR1 is MGHRA and CDR2 YSYEKL. The ends were cut back, 4 bases at V and 0 bases at J, with 18 bases in the middle. Here the CDR3 reads CASSPRRGPGMNTEAFF. The DNA of the CDR3 is TGCGCCAGCAGCCCGAGGCGGGGGCCGGGGATGAACACTGAAGCTTTCTTT.

The chain recombines TRBV19 with TRBJ2-5; TRBD1 agrees at 9 bases. This CDR3 is built from 15 residues. CDR1 is LNHDA and CDR2 is SQIVND in the germline V gene (reference sequence). With V trimmed by 5 bases and J by 4 bases, 8 bases remained unmatched. The chain's CDR3 is CASSALGQGLETQYF. CDR3 bases: TGTGCCAGTAGTGCCTTGGGACAGGGCCTAGAGACCCAGTACTTC.

The chain joins TRBV11-1 to TRBJ1-1; 7 positions agree with TRBD1. V lost 4 bases and J lost 1; bases outside the gene matches: 9. Germline lookup yields CDR1 SGHAT and CDR2 FQDESV (reference sequence). The length of the CDR3 is 16 residues. This CDR3 is CASSSGVRDRNTEAFF. DNA of the CDR3: TGTGCCAGCAGCTCGGGGGTCCGGGACAGGAACACTGAAGCTTTCTTT.

The chain uses TRBV6-5 and TRBJ2-1; 8 nucleotides agree with TRBD1. This CDR3 contains 15 residues. With 4 bases clipped from V and 7 bases from J, the junction kept 9 bases outside the gene matches. Germline CDR1 MNHEY, CDR2 SVGAGI. CDR3 residues: CASSFRDRSWNEQFF. In DNA form, the CDR3 reads TGTGCCAGCAGTTTTAGGGACAGGTCGTGGAATGAGCAGTTCTTC.

V usage is TRBV6-5 and J usage is TRBJ2-5, with 7 bases lining up with TRBD1. The DNA end is more similar to TRBJ2-7, so the J call may be wrong. Germline V lookup: CDR1 MNHEY, CDR2 SVGAGI. The CDR3 length is 15 residues. CDR3 amino acids: CASSYSRQGTYEQYF. Here the CDR3 DNA reads TGTGCCAGCAGTTACTCAAGACAGGGCACCTACGAGCAGTACTTC.